One sample yielded the 8 T cell receptor beta chains listed below, sequenced in a study of shared clonotypes between healthy human individuals. TCRdb keeps only in-frame clones here, not all; method: immunoSEQ multiplex PCR. The sample yields around 2.3 million clones, 90% to 96% seen once. Sequenced: naive CD4+ T cells sorted from blood. Documented subset: CD45RA+ positively selected. Receptors originate from a man in his late teens or twenties in good health.

V gene TRBV10-3 combines with J gene TRBJ2-1; D unclear. Trimming removed 7 bases at V and 0 bases at J, with 7 bases between. The CDR3 contains 13 residues. CDR1 is ENHRY, CDR2 SYGVKD, per germline. The DNA for the CDR3 is TGTGCCATCACTCCTAGCTCCTACAATGAGCAGTTCTTC. Amino acid sequence: CAITPSSYNEQFF.

The gene calls are TRBV9 and TRBJ2-3; a weak D match, TRBD2 (5 bases). CDR1 and CDR2 from the germline V gene are SGDLS and YYNGEE. The CDR3 extends over 16 amino acids. Trimming left V 0 bases short and J 0 bases short, with 11 bases between. The CDR3 DNA is TGTGCCAGCAGCGTAGTGGACGGGAAAAGCACAGATACGCAGTATTTT. Translating gives CASSVVDGKSTDTQYF. Complete variable domain (other parts from reference TRBV9 and TRBJ2-3): DSGVTQTPKHLITATGQRVTLRCSPRSGDLSVYWYQQSLDQGLQFLIQYYNGEERAKGNILERFSAQQFPDLHSELNLSSLELGDSALYFCASSVVDGKSTDTQYFGPGTRLTVL.

The chain has TRBV2 and TRBJ2-7; tentatively, D is TRBD2 (7 bases). This CDR3 contains 14 residues. The V and J ends lost 2 bases and 6 bases respectively, with 14 bases between them. Germline values: CDR1 SNHLY, CDR2 FYNNEI. The CDR3 loop reads CASSERGGGAEQYF. The CDR3, as DNA: TGTGCCAGCAGTGAAAGAGGGGGAGGGGCCGAGCAGTACTTC.

The chain recombines TRBV6-6 with TRBJ1-4; D remains ambiguous. The CDR3 is 15 amino acids. V was shortened by 6 bases and J by 4 bases, with 15 bases between the two germline ends. Germline assignment: CDR1 MNHNY and CDR2 SVGAGI (reference sequence). The CDR3 loop reads CASRNGQDVNEKLFF. The DNA of the CDR3 is TGTGCCAGCAGAAATGGCCAAGACGTTAATGAAAAACTGTTTTTT.

V and J are TRBV6-6 and TRBJ2-7; 11 bases map to TRBD1. V lost 6 bases, J lost 7 bases, and 11 bases stayed unmatched. The CDR3 loop spans 15 amino acids. Germline V lookup: CDR1 MNHNY, CDR2 SVGAGI (reference sequence). The CDR3 DNA is TGTGCCAGCAGACGCGCCGGGACAGGGGGTGATGAGCAGTACTTC. Residues: CASRRAGTGGDEQYF.

V gene TRBV5-1 combines with J gene TRBJ1-1, with a possible D match to TRBD1 (5 bases). V lost 0 bases and J lost 5, with 14 bases in between. The CDR3 has 15 residues. In germline, CDR1 is SGHRS, CDR2 YFSETQ. Here the CDR3 DNA reads TGCGCCAGCAGCTTGGAGTTTTCAGGGACGACTGAAGCTTTCTTT. This sequence encodes CASSLEFSGTTEAFF.

The CDR3 DNA is TGTGCCACCAAGGGGGCGGCTAATGAAAAACTGTTTTTT. Its translation is CATKGAANEKLFF. The J gene is TRBJ1-4, the V gene TRBV6-1, with 7 bases fitting TRBD1. Germline V gives CDR1 MNHNS, CDR2 SASEGT. The CDR3 covers 13 residues. Unmatched junction bases numbered 5, after V lost 10 bases and J lost 3 bases.

The table lists this clone with a count of one. The chain is built from TRBV21-1 and TRBJ2-5. TRBV21-1 is labeled a pseudogene. CDR3 length: 15 residues. This chain's CDR3 is CASNLNNGGEETQYF. CDR3 bases: TGTGCCAGCAACCTAAACAATGGGGGAGAGGAGACCCAGTACTTC.